Presented here are 21 T cell receptor beta chains from one specimen sequenced in a study of identical twins. TCRdb passed the 5' RACE reads through MiXCR, listing each CDR3 protein once. The data contain nearly 900,000 distinct CDR3 sequences, about 12% of them singletons. The same specimen was also included in a second study, on yellow fever vaccine responses in identical twins.

The specimen was PBMCs. These receptors were taken from a woman between 18 and 29 years old in good health.

This clonotype was counted at least ten times. This chain uses TRBV6-5 with TRBJ1-2, with TRBD1 matching 9 bases. Looked up from germline, CDR1 is MNHEY and CDR2 is SVGAGI. J was trimmed by 8 bases and V by 0 bases; bases with no gene match: 1. This CDR3 is built from 13 residues. The CDR3 sequence is CASSYSTGGGYTF. Written as DNA, the CDR3 is TGTGCCAGCAGTTACTCGACAGGGGGGGGCTACACCTTC.

This chain connects TRBV4-1 to TRBJ2-1; 9 nucleotides agree with TRBD2. There are 16 residues in the CDR3. The V and J ends lost 1 base and 5 bases, in that order; junction bases with no gene match: 6. From germline, CDR1 is MGHRA and CDR2 YSYEKL. The CDR3 nucleotides are TGCGCCAGCAGCCAAGTAGGGACTAGCAGCCACAATGAGCAGTTCTTC. Translation: CASSQVGTSSHNEQFF.

The table lists this clonotype with a few counts. The V and J genes are TRBV20-1 and TRBJ2-3; 10 positions agree with TRBD2. Germline assignment: CDR1 DFQATT and CDR2 SNEGSKA (reference sequence). There are 16 residues in the CDR3. The trim removed 3 bases at V and 2 bases at J, leaving 8 bases unmatched. For the CDR3, the DNA is TGCAGTGCTAGGGCCCCAGCGGGGGGGAACACAGATACGCAGTATTTT. Its protein is CSARAPAGGNTDTQYF.

As concerns this clonotype: The junction departs from the called germline gene at one end, perhaps through a read error. The chain carries TRBV5-1 and TRBJ2-2, with D perhaps assigned TRBD1 or TRBD2 (6 bases each). CDR1 and CDR2 (germline): SGHRS, YFSETQ. This CDR3 has 16 residues. The CDR3 nucleotides read TGCGCCAGCAGACTACAGGGTGGAGGGAACGCCGGGGAGCTGTTTTTT. Translating gives CASRLQGGGNAGELFF.

This clonotype was seen repeatedly, ten times or more. V and J are TRBV5-5 and TRBJ2-7; TRBD1 matches 7 bases. The junction had 5 bases not matched to a gene; V was cut back by 2 bases and J by 3 bases. This CDR3 comprises 14 residues. Germline V gene sequence: CDR1 SGHKS, CDR2 YYEKEE (reference sequence). CDR3 residues: CASSFDTGDYEQYV. The CDR3 DNA reads as TGTGCCAGCAGCTTTGACACAGGGGACTACGAGCAGTACGTC.

This clonotype was counted only a few times. The J gene is TRBJ2-1, the V gene TRBV28, with 8 bases fitting TRBD1. Losses at the gene ends were 2 bases for V and 5 bases for J; bases not matched to a gene: 8. The CDR3 sequence is 16 residues long. The germline gives CDR1 MDHEN, CDR2 SYDVKM. The CDR3 bases are TGTGCCAGCAGTTTAATATCCAGGGGGCTCAACAATGAGCAGTTCTTC. Protein: CASSLISRGLNNEQFF. Full variable domain (outside the CDR3, taken from reference TRBV28 and TRBJ2-1): DVKVTQSSRYLVKRTGEKVFLECVQDMDHENMFWYRQDPGLGLRLIYFSYDVKMKEKGDIPEGYSVSREKKERFSLILESASTNQTSMYLCASSLISRGLNNEQFFGPGTRLTVL.

This clonotype occurred a few times. V is TRBV11-1 and J is TRBJ2-1, with 10 bases aligning to TRBD2. J lost 6 bases, V lost 5 bases, and 13 bases had no gene match. There are 17 residues in the CDR3. Germline V gene lookup returns CDR1 SGHAT and CDR2 FQDESV (reference sequence). CDR3 in amino acids: CASSAGRGTSVRNEQFF. The CDR3 nucleotides read TGTGCCAGCAGCGCGGGGAGGGGGACTAGCGTTCGCAATGAGCAGTTCTTC.

A few counts support this clonotype. This chain links TRBV5-1 with TRBJ2-6; D remains ambiguous. The V and J ends lost 0 bases and 0 bases respectively, with 10 bases between them. This CDR3 has 17 amino acids. Germline V gene lookup returns CDR1 SGHRS and CDR2 YFSETQ. The CDR3 nucleotides read TGCGCCAGCAGCTTGGCCGGTGGCTCCTCTGGGGCCAACGTCCTGACTTTC. Translating it yields CASSLAGGSSGANVLTF.

There are many counts of this clonotype. The chain links TRBV18 to TRBJ1-5, with TRBD1 as a possible D gene (5 bases). CDR3 length: 14 residues. Germline V lookup: CDR1 KGHSH, CDR2 LQKENI. Trimming cost V 2 bases and J 4 bases, with 9 bases left between them. CDR3 loop: CASSPGGGNQPQHF. DNA for the CDR3: TGTGCCAGCTCACCAGGGGGTGGAAATCAGCCCCAGCATTTT.

This clonotype has a handful of counts. This rearrangement joins TRBV7-9 to TRBJ2-3; possible D gene TRBD2, 5 bases. Germline CDR1 and CDR2: SEHNR and FQNEAQ (reference sequence). The V and J ends lost 7 bases and 1 base respectively, with 15 bases between them. The CDR3 has 15 residues. The CDR3 DNA is TGTGCCAGCACCTCCCGGGGATTCGGCACAGATACGCAGTATTTT. Protein: CASTSRGFGTDTQYF.

This clonotype appeared a few times. The V gene is TRBV20-1, the J gene TRBJ1-1, with D uncertain. Germline V gene data show CDR1 as DFQATT and CDR2 as SNEGSKA (reference sequence). CDR3 length: 11 amino acids. Trimming removed 4 bases at V and 3 bases at J, with 6 bases between. The CDR3 here is CSATPDTEAFF. For the CDR3, the DNA is TGCAGTGCTACTCCGGACACTGAAGCTTTCTTT.

This clonotype was recorded a few times. V usage is TRBV20-1 and J usage is TRBJ2-1; TRBD1 is a possible D gene (5 bases). Germline loops: CDR1 DFQATT, CDR2 SNEGSKA (reference sequence). This CDR3 is built from 13 residues. V was pared by 2 bases and J by 8 bases, with 13 bases between. For the CDR3, the DNA is TGCAGTGCTAGATCGCCTTTAGGGGATGAGCAGTTCTTC. The encoded protein is CSARSPLGDEQFF.

CDR3 loop: CASGIRTSATFTGELFF. CDR3 nucleotides: TGTGCTAGTGGTATCCGGACTAGCGCAACGTTCACCGGGGAGCTGTTTTTT. The chain combines TRBV12-5 with TRBJ2-2, with 9 bases fitting TRBD2. This CDR3 comprises 17 residues. V lost 5 bases to trimming and J lost 4 bases; unmatched junction nucleotides: 11. CDR1 LGHNT and CDR2 FRNRAP come from the germline V gene.

This chain joins TRBV7-9 and TRBJ2-5; D might be TRBD1 or TRBD2, each matching 5 bases. V was clipped by 5 bases and J by 3 bases, with 19 bases between them. Germline V gene data show CDR1 as SEHNR and CDR2 as FQNEAQ (reference sequence). The CDR3 covers 16 residues. CDR3 amino acids: CASSPRDGSDKETQYF. The DNA of the CDR3 is TGTGCCAGCAGCCCCCGGGACGGCAGTGACAAAGAGACCCAGTACTTC.

This clonotype has a handful of counts. The V and J genes are TRBV6-1 and TRBJ2-7; 7 positions agree with TRBD1. The CDR3 runs to 14 residues. Germline V gene data show CDR1 as MNHNS and CDR2 as SASEGT. V shed 5 bases, J shed 2 bases, and the junction held 6 bases outside the gene matches. The CDR3 sequence is CASSLEQGPYEQYF. The DNA for the CDR3 is TGTGCCAGCAGTCTTGAACAGGGGCCCTACGAGCAGTACTTC.

This clonotype was seen a handful of times. This sequence joins TRBV11-2 and TRBJ1-1; tentative D call: TRBD1 (5 bases). Germline V lookup: CDR1 SGHAT, CDR2 FQNNGV. The CDR3 runs to 13 residues. With 5 bases removed from V and 8 bases from J, the gap between germline ends came to 15 bases. The CDR3 DNA is TGTGCCAGCAGCACCGGCCGGGGGGAGGAAGCTTTCTTT. It yields the protein CASSTGRGEEAFF.

The rearrangement joins TRBV9 to TRBJ2-7; 14 bases are shared with TRBD2. This CDR3 spans 16 amino acids. The V segment lost 3 bases and the J segment 3 bases; nucleotides outside the gene matches: 5. Germline V lookup: CDR1 SGDLS, CDR2 YYNGEE. In DNA, the CDR3 is TGTGCCAGCAGCGAGACTAGCGGGAGGGCTGGCTACGAGCAGTACTTC. As protein: CASSETSGRAGYEQYF.

The chain uses TRBV4-1 and TRBJ1-5; TRBD1 matches at 10 bases. Trimming removed 2 bases from V and 3 bases from J; junction bases left unmatched: 10. The germline gives CDR1 MGHRA, CDR2 YSYEKL. The CDR3 is 18 residues long. CDR3 coding DNA: TGCGCCAGCAGCCAATTGGGGAGGGGGACAGGGGCCAATCAGCCCCAGCATTTT. This sequence encodes CASSQLGRGTGANQPQHF.

This clonotype appeared many times. The gene calls are TRBV3-1 and TRBJ1-6, with TRBD1 matching over 7 bases. The germline gives CDR1 LGHDT, CDR2 YNNKEL (reference sequence). This CDR3 has 17 residues. With V trimmed by 3 bases and J by 0 bases, 5 bases remained unmatched. The chain's CDR3 is CASSHRQGTSYNSPLHF. The CDR3 coding sequence is TGTGCCAGCAGCCACCGACAGGGAACCTCCTATAATTCACCCCTCCACTTT. The full variable domain, completed using reference TRBV3-1 and TRBJ1-6, is DTAVSQTPKYLVTQMGNDKSIKCEQNLGHDTMYWYKQDSKKFLKIMFSYNNKELIINETVPNRFSPKSPDKAHLNLHINSLELGDSAVYFCASSHRQGTSYNSPLHFGNGTRLTVT.

In this sample, this clonotype turned up a few times. The chain joins TRBV10-3 to TRBJ2-7; maybe TRBD1 (6 bases). In germline, CDR1 is ENHRY, CDR2 SYGVKD. The CDR3 is made up of 15 amino acids. Trimming took 4 bases from V and 2 from J, leaving 15 bases between them. This CDR3 is CAISALDSPTYEQYF. Here the CDR3 DNA reads TGTGCCATCAGTGCCCTGGACAGTCCAACCTACGAGCAGTACTTC.

J is TRBJ1-2 and V is TRBV19; 9 bases fit TRBD1. The CDR3 extends over 15 amino acids. CDR1 is LNHDA, CDR2 SQIVND, per germline (reference sequence). The ends lost 6 bases at V and 6 bases at J; junction bases unmatched: 11. CDR3 protein: CASSLGQGTTDGYTF. The CDR3 DNA follows: TGTGCCAGTAGCCTGGGACAGGGTACTACAGATGGCTACACCTTC.